This entry lists 6 T cell receptor beta chains sequenced from one sample in a study of vaccination and CD4 T cells after COVID-19. The Oncomine TCR Beta short-read assay sequenced DNA from cultured CD4+ T cells. TCRdb reprocessed the PCR reads via MiXCR and lists one record per CDR3 protein. The table has 9,500 to 15,000 distinct CDR3 sequences, roughly 61% seen once; the top ten hold 26%. Their cognate antigens are unknown. Treatment described: roughly nine-day PBMC culture with coronavirus spike peptide pools or control peptides (ViraFEST assay). The sample consisted of CD4+ T cells from blood, cultured in vitro. These receptors were obtained from a human donor who had recovered from COVID-19.

This clonotype is hyperexpanded (1% or more). This chain links TRBV20-1 with TRBJ1-6; no clear D gene. CDR3 length: 13 amino acids. V was trimmed by 8 bases and J by 9 bases, leaving 17 bases between them. Per the germline V gene, CDR1 is DFQATT and CDR2 is SNEGSKA (reference sequence). CDR3 protein: CSNRASGFSPLHF. The CDR3 DNA sequence: TGCAGTAACCGGGCCTCAGGTTTTTCACCCCTCCACTTT.

This rearrangement joins TRBV12-3 or TRBV12-4 to TRBJ1-1, with D hard to call. This CDR3 is built from 12 residues. V lost 6 bases, J lost 5 bases, and 10 bases lay in between. The CDR3: CASSARATEAFF. The CDR3 nucleotides are TGTGCCAGCAGCGCGCGGGCTACTGAAGCTTTCTTT.

The chain is built from TRBV20-1 and TRBJ1-2; the match to TRBD1 covers 9 bases. V trimming: 7 bases; J trimming: 4 bases; junction bases outside the gene matches: 4. This CDR3 has 12 amino acids. Germline CDR1 DFQATT, CDR2 SNEGSKA (reference sequence). CDR3 sequence: CSGQGGFYGYTF. The CDR3 region has the DNA TGCAGTGGACAGGGGGGGTTCTATGGCTACACCTTC.

The chain carries TRBV6-5 and TRBJ2-6; possible D gene TRBD2, 5 bases. Germline loops: CDR1 MNHEY, CDR2 SVGAGI. CDR3 size: 16 residues. V was clipped by 0 bases and J by 0 bases, with 6 bases between them. CDR3 amino acids: CASSYSRASGANVLTF. DNA for the CDR3: TGTGCCAGCAGTTACTCGCGGGCCTCTGGGGCCAACGTCCTGACTTTC.

This rearrangement joins TRBV6-1 to TRBJ1-2; 7 positions match TRBD1. J lost 8 bases, V lost 4 bases, and 10 bases had no gene match. This CDR3 is built from 14 residues. Germline V lookup: CDR1 MNHNS, CDR2 SASEGT. CDR3 coding DNA: TGTGCCAGCAGTGCGAGACAGGGAGTCAGGGGCTACACCTTC. Residues: CASSARQGVRGYTF.

V usage is TRBV4-1 and J usage is TRBJ2-5, with 11 bases matching TRBD1. Looked up from germline, CDR1 is MGHRA and CDR2 is YSYEKL. This CDR3 has 15 amino acids. The J segment lost 5 bases and the V segment lost 4 bases, leaving 6 bases of the junction unmatched. Written as DNA, the CDR3 is TGCGCCAGCAGCCCCGGACAGGGGGCGGCGGAGACCCAGTACTTC. It yields the protein CASSPGQGAAETQYF.